This record covers a single T cell receptor (beta chain). Its antigen is as yet unknown. The V gene's germline CDR1 is MDHEN and CDR2 SYDVKM. Trimming took 6 bases from V and 0 from J, leaving 12 bases between them. The CDR3 spans 15 residues. CD8 cells classed as naive were CD45RO-negative and positively selected for CCR7, excluding terminally differentiated effector memory CD45RA+ cells. Every contributor of samples was a Caucasian grown-up residing in Nashville, Tennessee. This record belongs to a study of shared clonotypes between healthy human individuals. General observations from the study: Estimated clonotype richness was generally higher in naive than memory subsets. An expected dependence of interdonor clonotype sharing on sequencing depth was noted.

TCRdb keeps only in-frame clones here, not all; method: immunoSEQ multiplex PCR. The sample includes 1.5 million to 2.5 million clones, about 95% seen only once; the top ten take around 1%. The chain has TRBV28 and TRBJ1-3, with D perhaps matching TRBD1 (5 bases). The clonotype comes from a man aged 18 to 35 in good health. Sequencing was carried out using naive CD8+ T cells sorted from blood. CDR3: CASRSAGTSGNTIYF. The CDR3 DNA reads as TGTGCCAGCAGATCGGCAGGGACCTCTGGAAACACCATATATTTT.